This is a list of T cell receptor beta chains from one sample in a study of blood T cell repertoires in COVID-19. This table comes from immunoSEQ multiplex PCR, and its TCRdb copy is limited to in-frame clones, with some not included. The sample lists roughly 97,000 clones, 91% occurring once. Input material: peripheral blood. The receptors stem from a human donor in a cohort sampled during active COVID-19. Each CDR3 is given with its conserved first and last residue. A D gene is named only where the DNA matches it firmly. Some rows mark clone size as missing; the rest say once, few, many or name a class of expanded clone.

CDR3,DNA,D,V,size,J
CASSQAVTGTSTEAFF,TGCGCCAGCAGCCAAGCTGTTACAGGGACCTCCACTGAAGCTTTCTTT,NA,TRBV4-3,NA,TRBJ1-1
CASSYTGLAGASGELFF,TGTGCCAGCAGTTACACGGGACTAGCGGGAGCCTCCGGGGAGCTGTTTTTT,TRBD2,TRBV6-2/TRBV6-3,NA,TRBJ2-2
CASSLARVDGYTF,TGTGCCAGCAGCTTAGCCAGGGTAGATGGCTACACCTTC,NA,TRBV7-9,NA,TRBJ1-2
CASETGDYGYTF,TGTGCCAGCGAAACAGGTGACTATGGCTACACCTTC,NA,TRBV2,NA,TRBJ1-2
CASSLRGLGNNSPLHF,TGTGCCAGCAGCTTAAGGGGGCTGGGTAATAATTCACCCCTCCACTTT,TRBD1,TRBV11-2,NA,TRBJ1-6
CSADGTGRGLTQYF,TGCAGCGCAGATGGGACAGGACGTGGTTTGACCCAGTACTTC,TRBD1,TRBV29-1,NA,TRBJ2-5
CAWSEGQQGQPQHF,TGTGCCTGGAGCGAGGGACAGCAGGGTCAGCCCCAGCATTTT,TRBD1,TRBV30,NA,TRBJ1-5
CATSIYRPSQYGYTF,TGTGCCACCAGCATTTACAGGCCCTCCCAATATGGCTACACCTTC,NA,TRBV15,NA,TRBJ1-2
CSSSGRGTQYF,TGCAGTAGTAGCGGGAGGGGTACGCAGTATTTT,TRBD2,TRBV20-1,NA,TRBJ2-3
CASKTGGIGEQFF,TGTGCCAGCAAGACGGGGGGAATAGGTGAGCAGTTCTTC,TRBD2,TRBV13,NA,TRBJ2-1
CSVQVLNTGELFF,TGCAGCGTCCAGGTGCTGAACACCGGGGAGCTGTTTTTT,NA,TRBV29-1,few,TRBJ2-2
CASSPSGGRGEETQYF,TGCGCCAGCAGCCCATCGGGGGGGCGGGGTGAAGAGACCCAGTACTTC,TRBD2,TRBV4-1,NA,TRBJ2-5
CASGFRLNTEAFF,TGTGCCAGCGGGTTCAGGCTGAACACTGAAGCTTTCTTT,NA,TRBV2,NA,TRBJ1-1
CASSPVGQGGTEAFF,TGTGCCAGCAGTCCCGTGGGACAGGGGGGCACTGAAGCTTTCTTT,TRBD1,TRBV27,NA,TRBJ1-1
CASRSTGLNTGELFF,TGTGCCAGCAGGTCGACAGGGCTGAACACCGGGGAGCTGTTTTTT,TRBD1,TRBV28,once,TRBJ2-2
CASSQRTGEVYEQYF,TGTGCCAGCAGTCAGAGGACAGGGGAAGTTTACGAGCAGTACTTC,TRBD1,TRBV13,NA,TRBJ2-7
CASSQVGQSNEQFF,TGCGCCAGCAGCCAAGTGGGACAGAGCAATGAGCAGTTCTTC,TRBD1,TRBV4-1,NA,TRBJ2-1
CASISTGGTDTQYF,TGCGCCAGTATCTCGACAGGGGGGACAGATACGCAGTATTTT,TRBD1,TRBV5-1,once,TRBJ2-3
CASSPSPGGSSGANVLTF,TGCGCCAGCAGCCCCTCTCCAGGGGGTTCCTCTGGGGCCAACGTCCTGACTTTC,TRBD1,TRBV4-3,NA,TRBJ2-6
CASSFRGGELETQYF,TGTGCCAGCAGTTTTCGGGGCGGGGAGTTGGAGACCCAGTACTTC,NA,TRBV28,NA,TRBJ2-5
CAISLSGNTIYF,TGTGCCATCAGCCTCTCTGGAAACACCATATATTTT,NA,TRBV10-3,NA,TRBJ1-3
CASSLAGGPGDTQYF,TGTGCTAGCAGCTTAGCGGGCGGGCCCGGGGATACGCAGTATTTT,TRBD2,TRBV7-7,once,TRBJ2-3
CASSLDARSYNEQFF,TGTGCCAGCAGCCTCGACGCTAGATCCTACAATGAGCAGTTCTTC,NA,TRBV7-9,NA,TRBJ2-1
CASRGTRTYEQYF,TGTGCCAGCCGCGGGACTAGGACCTACGAGCAGTACTTC,TRBD2,TRBV6-5,NA,TRBJ2-7
CASSQEVARYNEQFF,TGTGCCAGCAGCCAAGAGGTAGCGCGATACAATGAGCAGTTCTTC,NA,TRBV3-1/TRBV3-2,NA,TRBJ2-1
CASLWTSGTDTQYF,TGTGCCAGCCTGTGGACTAGCGGCACAGATACGCAGTATTTT,TRBD2,TRBV6-5,NA,TRBJ2-3
CATSDGGLLPYEQYF,TGTGCCACCAGTGATGGGGGACTACTCCCTTACGAGCAGTACTTC,TRBD2,TRBV24-1,NA,TRBJ2-7
CASSRRAYEQYF,TGTGCCAGCAGTCGGCGGGCCTACGAGCAGTACTTC,NA,TRBV6-6,few,TRBJ2-7
CASSSSGYYEQYF,TGTGCCAGCAGTAGTAGCGGTTATTACGAGCAGTACTTC,NA,TRBV6-5,NA,TRBJ2-7
CASSSTGDEQFF,TGTGCCAGCAGTTCGACAGGGGATGAGCAGTTCTTC,TRBD1,TRBV7-9,NA,TRBJ2-1
CATSDWTGGADTQYF,TGTGCCACCAGTGATTGGACCGGGGGTGCAGATACGCAGTATTTT,NA,TRBV24-1,once,TRBJ2-3